This TCR beta chain was observed in a study of T-cell memory formation after mild COVID-19. Study at large: TCR clusters were largely donor specific.

With respect to this clonotype: Its antigen is currently unknown.

The germline gives CDR1 SGHDT, CDR2 YYEEEE. This CDR3 comprises 15 residues. After removal of 4 bases from V and 4 bases from J, the junction contained 7 bases not matched to a gene. Points from the study as a whole: Clones that contracted from day 15 to 85 had balanced CD4/CD8; later expanders were CD4+ biased. SARS-CoV-2 specificity was not confirmed for second-wave clones peaking on day 37.

TCRdb reprocessed the 5' RACE reads via MiXCR and lists one record per CDR3 protein. The table lists about 150,000 distinct CDR3 sequences, around 5.8% of them singletons. This chain links TRBV5-6 with TRBJ1-2, with TRBD1 matching over 10 bases. The receptor comes from an adult woman who had mild COVID-19 (a few samples of this study predate the infection). Cell type and time point are not known. The sequenced material came from PBMCs or a T cell subset sorted from them (not recorded which). CDR3 coding DNA: TGTGCCAGCAGCGCCACCCGGGACAGGGGCTATGGCTACACCTTC. It specifies CASSATRDRGYGYTF. The full variable domain, in which reference TRBV5-6 and TRBJ1-2 provide the parts outside the CDR3, is DAGVTQSPTHLIKTRGQQVTLRCSPKSGHDTVSWYQQALGQGPQFIFQYYEEEERQRGNFPDRFSGHQFPNYSSELNVNALLLGDSALYLCASSATRDRGYGYTFGSGTRLTVV.